This T cell receptor (beta chain) was captured in a study of T cells in Graves' hyperthyroidism and ophthalmopathy. Broader study findings: In validation, the model predicted ophthalmopathy. These predictions came a median roughly 6.5 months before onset.

Germline CDR1 and CDR2: SEHNR and FQNEAQ (reference sequence). The CDR3 sequence is 13 residues long. With duration under 3 months, ophthalmopathy was active: Clinical Activity Score at least 3, NOSPECS at least 4. Exclusion followed for patients with uncontrolled infection, other autoimmune disease, pregnancy or lactation. PBMCs came from about 10 ml fresh peripheral blood. This clonotype was seen only a few times. Its antigen remains unidentified. It may be a read error: a sequence one base away is much more abundant. Amplification targeted TCR beta CDR3 regions from RNA transcripts. The HTBI set primed first-round TCR CDR3 RT-PCR. TCRdb independently ran MiXCR on the multiplex PCR reads; one entry per CDR3 protein. The sample consists of around 520,000 distinct CDR3 sequences, approximately 25% of them appearing once.

The sample consisted of blood. The clonotype was recovered from a woman between 25 and 40 years old with Graves' ophthalmopathy. V is TRBV7-9 and J is TRBJ1-1; D ambiguous. The CDR3 here is CASAAAMNTEDFF. The CDR3 region has the DNA TGTGCCAGCGCGGCAGCTATGAACACTGAAGATTTCTTT.